Below are 5 T cell receptor beta chains sequenced from a single sample in a study of beta chain features in type 1 diabetes listed by TCRdb under 2018. Findings and caveats that apply to the study as a whole: A moderate but significant shortening of TCRB CDR3 length was observed in type 1 diabetes patients in all four CD4+ subsets.

These receptors have no known antigen. Preparation of the library involved the immunoSEQ multiplex PCR assay. All of the isolated RNA was reverse transcribed with the High Capacity cDNA Reverse Transcription Kit, so expressed TCRB transcripts were sequenced. TCRdb stores this immuneACCESS table with in-frame sequences only. Part of the clones is absent; in the studies checked, under half of the shortfall reflects unresolved V genes, and no reason is known for the rest. For this sample the table gives roughly 240,000 clones, of which roughly 25% were detected only once. The biggest ten clones account for more than 0.009% of the sample. The sample consisted of naive CD4+ T cells from blood. Read against the paper, the sample's cell subset or site label means: true naive CD4+ T cells. The receptors were sampled from a woman in her thirties with type 1 diabetes.

This chain links TRBV9 with TRBJ2-3, with 9 bases fitting TRBD1. The CDR3 is 16 amino acids. Germline lookup yields CDR1 SGDLS and CDR2 YYNGEE. Trimming took 4 bases from V and 3 from J; bases not matched to a gene: 9. The CDR3 bases are TGTGCCAGCAGCCCCATTGCCGGGACAGGGACAGATACGCAGTATTTT. Translated, it gives CASSPIAGTGTDTQYF.

As to this clone: The sample carries other DNA sequences with the same CDR3. The V gene is TRBV29-1, the J gene TRBJ1-2; D is uncertain. Germline V lookup: CDR1 SQVTM, CDR2 ANQGSEA. V dropped 6 bases and J dropped 2 bases, with 7 bases sitting between them. The CDR3 sequence is 11 residues long. The CDR3 DNA is TGCAGCGTGGCCGGGAACTATGGCTACACCTTC. Amino acid sequence: CSVAGNYGYTF.

This clone occurred once. V is TRBV5-1 and J is TRBJ2-1, with 8 bases matching TRBD1. Unmatched junction bases numbered 15, after V lost 1 base and J lost 9 bases. The germline gives CDR1 SGHRS, CDR2 YFSETQ. This CDR3 has 17 residues. The CDR3 coding sequence is TGCGCCAGCAGCTTGCGACCTGACAGGGGATATACAATTGAGCAGTTCTTC. Translation gives CASSLRPDRGYTIEQFF.

The CDR3 here is CSVARTSLYTDTQYF. DNA for the CDR3: TGCAGCGTCGCTAGGACTAGCTTGTACACAGATACGCAGTATTTT. V and J are TRBV29-1 and TRBJ2-3; 8 bases are a match to TRBD2. Germline values: CDR1 SQVTM, CDR2 ANQGSEA. V shed 6 bases, J shed 2 bases, and the junction held 10 bases outside the gene matches. This CDR3 comprises 15 residues.

A remark on this clone: Other DNA sequences in the sample encode the same CDR3. The V and J genes are TRBV5-1 and TRBJ2-5; 14 bases map to TRBD2. V was pared by 4 bases and J by 5 bases, with 7 bases of the junction left unmatched. In germline, CDR1 is SGHRS, CDR2 YFSETQ. This CDR3 contains 16 residues. CDR3 protein: CASSPGTSGSRETQYF. The CDR3 nucleotides are TGCGCCAGCAGCCCCGGGACTAGCGGGAGTAGGGAGACCCAGTACTTC. Based on the CDR3 plus reference TRBV5-1 and TRBJ2-5, the full variable domain is KAGVTQTPRYLIKTRGQQVTLSCSPISGHRSVSWYQQTPGQGLQFLFEYFSETQRNKGNFPGRFSGRQFSNSRSEMNVSTLELGDSALYLCASSPGTSGSRETQYFGPGTRLLVL.